This T cell receptor (beta chain) is from a study of T cells in tuberculosis. The overall study: Sequenced TCRs come from CD1B-GMM tetramer-binding T cells. Study-wide results and caveats: Some low-affinity tetramer-binding T cells may be absent from this sample.

Chain pairing is unknown; alpha and beta were sequenced separately. Sequencing used immunoSEQ multiplex PCR; TCRdb keeps in-frame clones, though not all of them. The data show roughly 61,000 clones, approximately 85% seen once. Thawed, overnight-rested PBMC were stained with GMM-loaded CD1B tetramer, viability dye and anti-CD3, then sorted. The CD1B tetramers carried C32 glucose monomycolate purified from Rhodococcus equi. Before cryopreservation, the sorted PBMC lost their CD14-expressing monocytes. Between the trimmed V and J ends, which lost 2 bases and 2 bases, there was a span of 11 bases. Germline loops: CDR1 MNHNS, CDR2 SASEGT. The CDR3 covers 15 residues.

The specimen sequenced was CD1b-GMM tetramer-negative cells sorted from PBMCs. The V call is TRBV6-1, the J call TRBJ2-3; a weak D match, TRBD2 (6 bases). This TCR came from an adult woman with latent tuberculosis. The CDR3 reads CASSERGGTTDTQYF. CDR3 DNA sequence: TGTGCCAGCAGTGAACGGGGAGGAACCACAGATACGCAGTATTTT.